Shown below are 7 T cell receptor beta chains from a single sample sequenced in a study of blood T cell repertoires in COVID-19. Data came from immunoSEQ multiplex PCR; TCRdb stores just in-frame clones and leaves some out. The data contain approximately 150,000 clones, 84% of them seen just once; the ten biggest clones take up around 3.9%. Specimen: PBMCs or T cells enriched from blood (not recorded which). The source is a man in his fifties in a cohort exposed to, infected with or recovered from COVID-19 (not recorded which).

The CDR3 loop is CASSRTIHTQYF. As DNA, the CDR3 is TGTGCCAGCAGCCGGACAATCCATACGCAGTATTTT. The chain is built from TRBV12-3 or TRBV12-4 and TRBJ2-3; maybe TRBD1 (5 bases). This CDR3 has 12 residues. Trimming removed 6 bases from V and 7 bases from J, with 11 bases in between.

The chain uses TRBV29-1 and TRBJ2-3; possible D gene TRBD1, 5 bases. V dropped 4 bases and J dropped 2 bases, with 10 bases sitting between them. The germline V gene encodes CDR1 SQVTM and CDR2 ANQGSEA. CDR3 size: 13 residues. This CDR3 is CSVVPTATDTQYF. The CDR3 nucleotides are TGCAGCGTTGTCCCGACAGCCACAGATACGCAGTATTTT.

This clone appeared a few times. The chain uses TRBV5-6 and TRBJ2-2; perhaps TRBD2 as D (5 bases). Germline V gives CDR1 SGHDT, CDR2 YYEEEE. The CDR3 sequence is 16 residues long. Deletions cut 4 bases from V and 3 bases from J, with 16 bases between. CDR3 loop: CASSIAGVADTGELFF. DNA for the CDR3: TGTGCCAGCAGCATCGCCGGGGTGGCAGACACCGGGGAGCTGTTTTTT.

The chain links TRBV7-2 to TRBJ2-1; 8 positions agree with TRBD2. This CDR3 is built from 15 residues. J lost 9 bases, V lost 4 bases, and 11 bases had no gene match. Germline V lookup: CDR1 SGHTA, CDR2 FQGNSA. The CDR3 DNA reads TGTGCCAGCAGCTCGTCCGGACTAGCACCGTCTGAGCAGTTCTTC. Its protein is CASSSSGLAPSEQFF.

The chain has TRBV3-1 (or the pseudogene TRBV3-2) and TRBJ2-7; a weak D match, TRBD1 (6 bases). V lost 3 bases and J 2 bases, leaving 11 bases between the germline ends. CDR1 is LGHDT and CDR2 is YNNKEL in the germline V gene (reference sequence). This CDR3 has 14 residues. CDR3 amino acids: CASSQIQGAYEQYF. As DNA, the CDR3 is TGTGCCAGCAGCCAGATACAGGGAGCCTACGAGCAGTACTTC.

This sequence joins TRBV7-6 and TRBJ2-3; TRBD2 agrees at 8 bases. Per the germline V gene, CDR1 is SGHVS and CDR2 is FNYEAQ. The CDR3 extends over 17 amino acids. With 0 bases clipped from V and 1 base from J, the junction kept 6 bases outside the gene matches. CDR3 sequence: CASSLAYRAGGTDTQYF. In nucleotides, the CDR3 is TGTGCCAGCAGCTTAGCGTACCGAGCGGGAGGCACAGATACGCAGTATTTT.

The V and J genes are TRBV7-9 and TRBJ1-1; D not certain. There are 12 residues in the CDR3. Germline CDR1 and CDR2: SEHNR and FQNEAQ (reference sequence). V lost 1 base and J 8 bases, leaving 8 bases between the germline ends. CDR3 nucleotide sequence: TGTGCCAGCAGCTTAGGGGGAGGGGAAGCTTTCTTT. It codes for CASSLGGGEAFF.